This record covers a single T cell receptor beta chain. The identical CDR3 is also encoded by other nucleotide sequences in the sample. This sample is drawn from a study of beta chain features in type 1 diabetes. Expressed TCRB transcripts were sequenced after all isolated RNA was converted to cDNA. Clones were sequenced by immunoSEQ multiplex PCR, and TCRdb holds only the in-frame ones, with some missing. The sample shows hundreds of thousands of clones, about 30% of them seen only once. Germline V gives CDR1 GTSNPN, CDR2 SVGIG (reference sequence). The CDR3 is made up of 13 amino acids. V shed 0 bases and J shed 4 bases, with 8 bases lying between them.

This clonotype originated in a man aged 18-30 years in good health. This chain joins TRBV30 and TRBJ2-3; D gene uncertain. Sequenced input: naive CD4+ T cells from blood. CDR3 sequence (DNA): TGTGCCTGGAGTGTACAAGGAGCAGATACGCAGTATTTT. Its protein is CAWSVQGADTQYF.